This record concerns one TCR beta chain sequence. What it recognizes is unknown. The sample comes from a study of cytomegalovirus exposure and HLA in healthy donors. Overall study results and limits: Association with HLA alleles at 0.05 false discovery rate was found for 16,951 TCR beta sequences in a later analysis. Researchers reported that three CMV-associated chains were confirmed in vitro as CMV antigen-specific.

Amplification used 60 Vbeta primers and 13 Jbeta primers. Data came from immunoSEQ multiplex PCR; TCRdb stores just in-frame clones and leaves some out. The sample consists of 150,000 to 200,000 clones, roughly 8.7% of them appearing once. Germline CDR1 reads SSHAT; CDR2 reads FNYEAQ (reference sequence). The CDR3 spans 15 residues. The germline V and J ends were trimmed by 0 bases and 6 bases, with 11 bases remaining between them. The sequencing input was PBMCs. This chain joins TRBV7-7 and TRBJ2-2; possible D gene TRBD2, 6 bases. This clonotype was sampled from a woman aged 30 to 39 in good health and CMV-seropositive. The CDR3 loop is CASSLAGWGAGELFF. The CDR3 bases are TGTGCCAGCAGCTTAGCGGGCTGGGGGGCCGGGGAGCTGTTTTTT.